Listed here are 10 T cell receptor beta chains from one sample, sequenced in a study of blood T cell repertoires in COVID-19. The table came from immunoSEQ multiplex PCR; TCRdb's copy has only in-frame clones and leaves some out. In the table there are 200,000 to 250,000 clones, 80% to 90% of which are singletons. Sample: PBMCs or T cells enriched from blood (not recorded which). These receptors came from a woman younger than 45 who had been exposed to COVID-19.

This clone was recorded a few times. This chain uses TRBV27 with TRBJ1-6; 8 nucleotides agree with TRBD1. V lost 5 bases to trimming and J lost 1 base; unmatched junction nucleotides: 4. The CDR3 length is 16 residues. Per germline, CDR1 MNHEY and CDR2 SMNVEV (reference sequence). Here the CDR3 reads CASSQGAGSYNSPLHF. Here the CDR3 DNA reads TGTGCCAGCAGTCAGGGGGCGGGGTCCTATAATTCACCCCTCCACTTT.

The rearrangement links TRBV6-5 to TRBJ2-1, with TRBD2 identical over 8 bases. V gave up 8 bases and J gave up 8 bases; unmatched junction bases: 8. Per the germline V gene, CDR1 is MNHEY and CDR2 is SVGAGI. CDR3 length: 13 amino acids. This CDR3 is CASHVGAGDEQFF. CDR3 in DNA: TGTGCCAGCCATGTCGGAGCGGGAGATGAGCAGTTCTTC.

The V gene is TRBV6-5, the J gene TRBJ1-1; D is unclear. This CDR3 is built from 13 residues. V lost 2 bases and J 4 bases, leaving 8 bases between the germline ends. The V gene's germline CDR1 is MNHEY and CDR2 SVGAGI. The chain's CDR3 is CASSYLVGTEAFF. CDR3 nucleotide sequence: TGTGCCAGCAGTTACCTTGTCGGCACTGAAGCTTTCTTT.

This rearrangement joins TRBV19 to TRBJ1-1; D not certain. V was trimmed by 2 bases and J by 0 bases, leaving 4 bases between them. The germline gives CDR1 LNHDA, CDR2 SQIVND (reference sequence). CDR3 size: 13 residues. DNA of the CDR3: TGTGCCAGTAGTATATTCGTGAACACTGAAGCTTTCTTT. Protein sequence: CASSIFVNTEAFF.

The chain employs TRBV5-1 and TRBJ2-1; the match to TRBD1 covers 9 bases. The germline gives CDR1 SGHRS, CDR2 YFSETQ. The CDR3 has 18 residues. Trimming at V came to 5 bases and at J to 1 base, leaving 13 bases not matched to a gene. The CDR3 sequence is CASSFGTTGGQSYNEQFF. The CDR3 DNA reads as TGCGCCAGCAGTTTTGGAACGACAGGGGGACAGTCCTACAATGAGCAGTTCTTC.

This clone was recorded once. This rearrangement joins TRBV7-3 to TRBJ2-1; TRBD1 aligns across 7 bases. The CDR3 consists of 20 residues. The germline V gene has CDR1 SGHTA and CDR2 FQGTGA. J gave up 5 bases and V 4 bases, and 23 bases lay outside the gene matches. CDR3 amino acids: CASSSAHRVFQAQGNNEQFF. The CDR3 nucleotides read TGTGCCAGCAGCTCCGCCCACAGGGTGTTTCAAGCACAGGGGAACAATGAGCAGTTCTTC.

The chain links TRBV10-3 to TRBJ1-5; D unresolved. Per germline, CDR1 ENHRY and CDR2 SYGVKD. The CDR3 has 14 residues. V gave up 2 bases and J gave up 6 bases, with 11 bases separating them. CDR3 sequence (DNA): TGTGCCATCAGTGAGACCGGAGGACGTCAGCCCCAGCATTTT. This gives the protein CAISETGGRQPQHF.

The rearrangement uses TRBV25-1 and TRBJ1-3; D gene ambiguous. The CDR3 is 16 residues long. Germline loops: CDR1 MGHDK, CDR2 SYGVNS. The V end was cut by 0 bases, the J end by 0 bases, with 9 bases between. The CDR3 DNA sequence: TGTGCCAGCAGTGAATATGGGCAGAACTCTGGAAACACCATATATTTT. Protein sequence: CASSEYGQNSGNTIYF.

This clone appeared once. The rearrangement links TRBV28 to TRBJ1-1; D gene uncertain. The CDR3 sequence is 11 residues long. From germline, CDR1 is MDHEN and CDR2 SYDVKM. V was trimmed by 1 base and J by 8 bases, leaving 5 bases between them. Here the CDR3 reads CASSLFYEAFF. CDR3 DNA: TGTGCCAGCAGTTTATTCTACGAAGCTTTCTTT.

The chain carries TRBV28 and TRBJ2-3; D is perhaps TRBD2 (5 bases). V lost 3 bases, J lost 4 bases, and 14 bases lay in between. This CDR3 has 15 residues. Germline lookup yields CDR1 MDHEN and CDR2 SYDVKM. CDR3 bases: TGTGCCAGCAGTTTTTCCGGACTGGAGGCAGATACGCAGTATTTT. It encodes CASSFSGLEADTQYF.